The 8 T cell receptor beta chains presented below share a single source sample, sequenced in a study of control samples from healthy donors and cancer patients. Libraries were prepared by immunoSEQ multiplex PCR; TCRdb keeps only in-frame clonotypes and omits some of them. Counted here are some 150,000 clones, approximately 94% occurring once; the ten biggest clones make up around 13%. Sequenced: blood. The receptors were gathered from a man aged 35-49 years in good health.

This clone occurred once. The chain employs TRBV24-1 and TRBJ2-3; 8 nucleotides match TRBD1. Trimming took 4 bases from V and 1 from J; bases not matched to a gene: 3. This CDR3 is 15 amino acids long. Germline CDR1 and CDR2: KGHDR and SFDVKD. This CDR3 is CATSDRGQGTDTQYF. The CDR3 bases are TGTGCCACCAGTGACCGGGGACAGGGCACAGATACGCAGTATTTT.

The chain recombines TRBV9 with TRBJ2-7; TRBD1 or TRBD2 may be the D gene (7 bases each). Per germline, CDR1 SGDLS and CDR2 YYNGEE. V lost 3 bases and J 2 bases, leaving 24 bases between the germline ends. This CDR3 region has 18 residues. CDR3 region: CASSALGGGGGPPYEQYF. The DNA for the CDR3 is TGTGCCAGCAGCGCCCTCGGAGGGGGCGGGGGACCTCCCTACGAGCAGTACTTC.

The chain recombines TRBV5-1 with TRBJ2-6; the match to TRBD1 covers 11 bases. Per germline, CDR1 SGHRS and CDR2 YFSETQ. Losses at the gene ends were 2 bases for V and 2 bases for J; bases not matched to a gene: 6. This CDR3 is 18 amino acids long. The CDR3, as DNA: TGCGCCAGCAGCTTAAACCGGGACAGGGGGACTGGGGCCAACGTCCTGACTTTC. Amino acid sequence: CASSLNRDRGTGANVLTF.

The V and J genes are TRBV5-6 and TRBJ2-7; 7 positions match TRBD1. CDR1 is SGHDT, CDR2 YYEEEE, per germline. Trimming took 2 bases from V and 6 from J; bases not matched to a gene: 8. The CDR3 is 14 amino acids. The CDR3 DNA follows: TGTGCCAGCAGCTTCGTGACAGGGTCCGGCGAGCAGTACTTC. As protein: CASSFVTGSGEQYF.

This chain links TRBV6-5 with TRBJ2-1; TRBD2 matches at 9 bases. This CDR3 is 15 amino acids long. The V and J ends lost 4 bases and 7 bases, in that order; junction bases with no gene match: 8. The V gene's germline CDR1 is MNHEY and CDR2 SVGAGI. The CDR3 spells CASSSAGGPRNEQFF. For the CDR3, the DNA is TGTGCCAGCAGTTCCGCGGGAGGGCCGAGGAATGAGCAGTTCTTC.

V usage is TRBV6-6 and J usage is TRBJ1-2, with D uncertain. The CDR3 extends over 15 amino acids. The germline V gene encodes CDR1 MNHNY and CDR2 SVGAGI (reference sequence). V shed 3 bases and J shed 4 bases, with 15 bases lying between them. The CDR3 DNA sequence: TGTGCCAGCAGTTATCTCCCCGGCAGAACCTATGGCTACACCTTC. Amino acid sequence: CASSYLPGRTYGYTF.

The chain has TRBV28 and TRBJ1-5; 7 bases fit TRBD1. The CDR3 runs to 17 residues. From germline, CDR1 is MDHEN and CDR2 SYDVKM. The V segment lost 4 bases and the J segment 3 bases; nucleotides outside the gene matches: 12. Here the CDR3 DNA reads TGTGCCAGCAGTTCGTGGGGTGACAGGGAACACAATCAGCCCCAGCATTTT. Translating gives CASSSWGDREHNQPQHF.

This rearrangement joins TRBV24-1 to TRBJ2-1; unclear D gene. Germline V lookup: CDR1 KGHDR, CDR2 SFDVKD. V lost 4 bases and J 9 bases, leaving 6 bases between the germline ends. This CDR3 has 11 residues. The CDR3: CATSESSEQFF. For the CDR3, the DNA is TGTGCCACCAGTGAGTCCAGTGAGCAGTTCTTC.